A selection of T cell receptor beta chains follows, all from one sample in a study of shared clonotypes between healthy human individuals. TCRdb keeps only in-frame clones here, not all; method: immunoSEQ multiplex PCR. Among under 550,000 clones, 90% to 96% were seen once, and the ten largest hold 0.06%. Sequencing was done on a sample of naive CD4+ T cells sorted from blood. The receptors here all came from a woman in her 30s in good health. The CDR3 runs from the conserved cysteine through the conserved F or W. Fields, in order: V gene, CDR3 protein.

v_call: TRBV7-2; cdr3_aa: CASSPARETQYF
v_call: TRBV11-1; cdr3_aa: CASSLGRPDTQYF
v_call: TRBV7-8; cdr3_aa: CASSFQGAANTEAFF
v_call: TRBV28; cdr3_aa: CASRGVTEAFF
v_call: TRBV28; cdr3_aa: CASSLRQGKGYTF
v_call: TRBV18; cdr3_aa: CASSLTGALHEQYF
v_call: TRBV5-6; cdr3_aa: CASSLTRDLRLSYEQYF
v_call: TRBV28; cdr3_aa: CASSSSLGKQFF
v_call: TRBV2; cdr3_aa: CASSAEMEETQYF
v_call: TRBV7-9; cdr3_aa: CASSLLDGSNQPQHF
v_call: TRBV19; cdr3_aa: CASSYRDREGETQYF
v_call: TRBV10-2; cdr3_aa: CASSAEYFTSGELFF
v_call: TRBV5-1; cdr3_aa: CASSLDRGSSYEQYF
v_call: TRBV28; cdr3_aa: CASRGGVAYNEQFF
v_call: TRBV5-1; cdr3_aa: CASSSSYEATGSYEQYF
v_call: TRBV2; cdr3_aa: CASSVQFSYNEQFF
v_call: TRBV11-2; cdr3_aa: CASRPPGRGSSGNTIYF
v_call: TRBV6-1; cdr3_aa: CASSEGQFIFNQPQHF
v_call: TRBV27; cdr3_aa: CASSLYIATDTQYF
v_call: TRBV2; cdr3_aa: CASSPGGRNTF
v_call: TRBV2; cdr3_aa: CASSELGTAIPNQPQHF
v_call: TRBV2; cdr3_aa: CASSEGTVYEQYF
v_call: TRBV5-1; cdr3_aa: CASSRTDEVEKLFF
v_call: TRBV6-5; cdr3_aa: CASKGWETEAFF
v_call: TRBV7-2; cdr3_aa: CASSLGAGGTEAFF
v_call: TRBV18; cdr3_aa: CASSPEVGNQPQHF
v_call: TRBV2; cdr3_aa: CASKGRINSPLHF
v_call: TRBV2; cdr3_aa: CASTGLAGVGEQFF
v_call: TRBV7-9; cdr3_aa: CASSLAGTSGAYEQYF
v_call: TRBV5-6; cdr3_aa: CASSGRQGFHEQYF
v_call: TRBV28; cdr3_aa: CASRTRAPYEQYF
v_call: TRBV2; cdr3_aa: CASRDRTGSTDTQYF
v_call: TRBV7-2; cdr3_aa: CASSLSLNTEAFF
v_call: TRBV10-3; cdr3_aa: CAISYRGDQPQHF
v_call: TRBV28; cdr3_aa: CASSSQGISPLHF
v_call: TRBV27; cdr3_aa: CASSFLMGGAYGYTF
v_call: TRBV5-1; cdr3_aa: CASSPSSSSSTDTQYF
v_call: TRBV29-1; cdr3_aa: CSAGTHLGYGYTF
v_call: TRBV7-8; cdr3_aa: CASSLSGGTGARWNYGYTF
v_call: TRBV10-1; cdr3_aa: CASSERRSSGRAHEQFF
v_call: TRBV5-4; cdr3_aa: CASSLVPGQDNYGYTF
v_call: TRBV14; cdr3_aa: CASSHQGAPYEQYF
v_call: TRBV28; cdr3_aa: CASSLLGTSGRFYEQYF
v_call: TRBV7-9; cdr3_aa: CASSLEAGNTEAFF
v_call: TRBV5-1; cdr3_aa: CASSLAGGSRFYGYTF
v_call: TRBV27; cdr3_aa: CASSPQGRNQPQHF
v_call: TRBV28; cdr3_aa: CASSTRDLNAHLF
v_call: TRBV6-5; cdr3_aa: CASSYFPSTPDEQYF